Shown below are 30 T cell receptor beta chains from a single sample sequenced in a study of T cells in Graves' hyperthyroidism and ophthalmopathy. The TCR beta CDR3 regions underwent amplification using RNA transcripts as the source. HTBI primers were the set used in a first-round RT-PCR of the TCR CDR3. Using its own MiXCR run on the multiplex PCR reads, TCRdb lists one record per CDR3 protein. The sample holds 250,000 to 300,000 distinct CDR3 sequences, roughly an eighth seen once. The material sequenced was blood. Source of these receptors: a woman aged 40 to 55 with Graves' hyperthyroidism.

This clonotype occurred a few times. The chain combines TRBV12-3 or TRBV12-4 with TRBJ1-5, with D maybe TRBD1 (5 bases). CDR3 length equals 14 residues. V shed 4 bases and J shed 3 bases, with 10 bases lying between them. CDR3 region: CASSSAGNNQPQHF. The CDR3, as DNA: TGTGCCAGCAGTTCGGCAGGGAACAATCAGCCCCAGCATTTT.

This clonotype was counted a few times. The genes are TRBV7-8 and TRBJ1-5; 8 positions match TRBD1. Per germline, CDR1 SGHVS and CDR2 FQNEAQ. J gave up 1 base and V 4 bases, and 9 bases lay outside the gene matches. The CDR3 length is 17 residues. The CDR3 is CASSSSPQGASNQPQHF. The CDR3 coding sequence is TGTGCCAGCAGCTCCAGCCCCCAGGGGGCCAGCAATCAGCCCCAGCATTTT. The variable domain in full, completed from reference TRBV7-8 and TRBJ1-5, reads GAGVSQSPRYKVAKRGQDVALRCDPISGHVSLFWYQQALGQGPEFLTYFQNEAQLDKSGLPSDRFFAERPEGSVSTLKIQRTQQEDSAVYLCASSSSPQGASNQPQHFGDGTRLSIL.

This clonotype was recorded many times. CDR3 DNA: TGTGCCAGCAGCCGGGACTACGAGCAGTACTTC. Protein: CASSRDYEQYF. The chain recombines TRBV3-1 with TRBJ2-7; D not resolved. There are 11 residues in the CDR3. V was pared by 4 bases and J by 3 bases, with 4 bases between. Germline V gene sequence: CDR1 LGHDT, CDR2 YNNKEL (reference sequence).

This clonotype has a count of ten or more. The chain uses TRBV18 and TRBJ2-3; a possible D gene is TRBD1 (5 bases). The CDR3 runs 15 residues. The V gene's germline CDR1 is KGHSH and CDR2 LQKENI. The V gene lost 3 bases and the J gene lost 2 bases, with 12 bases spanning the gap. In DNA form, the CDR3 reads TGTGCCAGCTCACCCTCCATGACAGACACAGATACGCAGTATTTT. This translates into CASSPSMTDTDTQYF.

This clonotype turned up a few times. V gene TRBV15 combines with J gene TRBJ2-3; 7 nucleotides match TRBD2. The CDR3 covers 14 residues. Germline CDR1 LNHNV, CDR2 YYDKDF (reference sequence). V lost 3 bases and J lost 4; bases outside the gene matches: 4. The CDR3 sequence is CATSRGGGADTQYF. DNA for the CDR3: TGTGCCACCAGCAGGGGGGGGGGGGCAGATACGCAGTATTTT.

V gene TRBV19 combines with J gene TRBJ1-2, with TRBD1 matching 9 bases. In germline, CDR1 is LNHDA, CDR2 SQIVND (reference sequence). This CDR3 comprises 14 residues. V lost 2 bases, J lost 6 bases, and 4 bases stayed unmatched. The CDR3 nucleotides read TGTGCCAGTAGTATACGGGGACAGGGTAATGGCTACACCTTC. This gives the protein CASSIRGQGNGYTF.

This clonotype was seen ten or more times. V and J are TRBV7-2 and TRBJ2-5; D unclear. In germline, CDR1 is SGHTA, CDR2 FQGNSA. The length of the CDR3 is 16 residues. V shed 5 bases and J shed 1 base, with 17 bases lying between them. Here the CDR3 reads CASSDHRARPQETQYF. CDR3 bases: TGTGCCAGCAGCGACCATCGGGCTCGCCCCCAAGAGACCCAGTACTTC.

This clonotype was detected ten times or more. The chain combines TRBV28 with TRBJ1-1, with TRBD1 identical over 9 bases. The CDR3 runs 17 residues. The V segment lost 5 bases and the J segment 0 bases; nucleotides outside the gene matches: 10. The germline V gene has CDR1 MDHEN and CDR2 SYDVKM. CDR3 sequence (DNA): TGTGCCAGCAGTCCGAACAGGGGGCGCCTTATGAACACTGAAGCTTTCTTT. Residues: CASSPNRGRLMNTEAFF.

There are many counts of this clonotype. The chain has TRBV2 and TRBJ2-1; D is undetermined. This CDR3 has 13 residues. CDR1 is SNHLY and CDR2 is FYNNEI in the germline V gene. V lost 4 bases to trimming and J lost 1 base, with 5 bases between them. The DNA of the CDR3 is TGTGCCAGCAGTGTTGAGTCCTACAATGAGCAGTTCTTC. Translated: CASSVESYNEQFF. Full variable domain (rest looked up from reference TRBV2 and TRBJ2-1): EPEVTQTPSHQVTQMGQEVILRCVPISNHLYFYWYRQILGQKVEFLVSFYNNEISEKSEIFDDQFSVERPDGSNFTLKIRSTKLEDSAMYFCASSVESYNEQFFGPGTRLTVL.

This clonotype has just one count. This may come from a read error, since a much larger clone is one base off. The chain carries TRBV20-1 and TRBJ1-4; D is uncertain. The germline gives CDR1 DFQATT, CDR2 SNEGSKA (reference sequence). This CDR3 has 13 residues. V lost 5 bases, J lost 5 bases, and 12 bases lay in between. CDR3 sequence (DNA): TGCAGTGCTCCTGTTCAGTCGAATGAAAAACTGTTTTTT. Amino acid sequence: CSAPVQSNEKLFF.

This clonotype was seen only a few times. The genes are TRBV30 and TRBJ2-2; no clear D gene. Looked up from germline, CDR1 is GTSNPN and CDR2 is SVGIG (reference sequence). The CDR3 consists of 12 residues. V was trimmed by 2 bases and J by 4 bases, leaving 5 bases between them. CDR3 amino acids: CAWSPSTGELFF. In DNA, the CDR3 is TGTGCCTGGAGTCCGAGCACCGGGGAGCTGTTTTTT.

This clonotype was observed a handful of times. V is TRBV20-1 and J is TRBJ2-4; no reliable D call. This CDR3 region has 12 residues. Trimming removed 0 bases from V and 3 bases from J, with 3 bases in between. Looked up from germline, CDR1 is DFQATT and CDR2 is SNEGSKA (reference sequence). CDR3 nucleotides: TGCAGTGCTAGAGAAGACAAAAACATTCAGTACTTC. Residues: CSAREDKNIQYF.

This clonotype was observed many times. The chain combines TRBV3-1 with TRBJ1-2, with a possible D match to TRBD1 (6 bases). The CDR3 consists of 13 residues. V shed 1 base and J shed 8 bases, with 11 bases lying between them. Germline-derived CDR1 and CDR2 are LGHDT and YNNKEL (reference sequence). In DNA, the CDR3 is TGTGCCAGCAGCCAAGCAGGGGCGGACGGCTACACCTTC. Its translation is CASSQAGADGYTF. The whole variable domain, filled in from reference TRBV3-1 and TRBJ1-2, reads DTAVSQTPKYLVTQMGNDKSIKCEQNLGHDTMYWYKQDSKKFLKIMFSYNNKELIINETVPNRFSPKSPDKAHLNLHINSLELGDSAVYFCASSQAGADGYTFGSGTRLTVV.

This chain links TRBV6-1 with TRBJ2-1; 16 bases map to TRBD2. Per germline, CDR1 MNHNS and CDR2 SASEGT. Losses at the gene ends were 7 bases for V and 7 bases for J; bases not matched to a gene: 16. The CDR3 consists of 19 residues. The CDR3 DNA reads as TGTGCCAGCAAGTTCGGGGGACTAGCGGGAGGGCCCCGGTCTAATGAGCAGTTCTTC. Translated, it gives CASKFGGLAGGPRSNEQFF.

The chain uses TRBV11-2 and TRBJ2-5, with 8 bases fitting TRBD2. The V gene's germline CDR1 is SGHAT and CDR2 FQNNGV. The CDR3 has 15 amino acids. J was trimmed by 2 bases and V by 3 bases; bases with no gene match: 5. The CDR3 sequence: CASSFGRDFQETQYF. CDR3 nucleotide sequence: TGTGCCAGCAGCTTCGGGAGGGATTTTCAAGAGACCCAGTACTTC.

The chain has TRBV10-3 and TRBJ2-3, with TRBD1 matching 8 bases. The CDR3 totals 16 residues. V lost 4 bases and J lost 2; bases outside the gene matches: 8. Germline CDR1 is ENHRY and CDR2 is SYGVKD. The CDR3 DNA reads as TGTGCCATCAGTGGGACACAGGGGGAAGTCACAGATACGCAGTATTTT. As protein: CAISGTQGEVTDTQYF.

V is TRBV5-6 and J is TRBJ2-7; perhaps TRBD1 as D (6 bases). This CDR3 comprises 16 residues. Trimming took off 5 bases at V and 2 bases at J, with 20 bases between the two ends. The germline CDR1 and CDR2 sequences are SGHDT and YYEEEE. CDR3 sequence (DNA): TGTGCCAGCAGTCCAGCGGAAGACAGGATGACCTACGAGCAGTACTTC. As protein: CASSPAEDRMTYEQYF. Filled out from reference TRBV5-6 and TRBJ2-7, the complete variable domain reads DAGVTQSPTHLIKTRGQQVTLRCSPKSGHDTVSWYQQALGQGPQFIFQYYEEEERQRGNFPDRFSGHQFPNYSSELNVNALLLGDSALYLCASSPAEDRMTYEQYFGPGTRLTVT.

This clonotype showed up just a few times. V is TRBV6-1 and J is TRBJ2-7, with D possibly TRBD1 on 6 matching bases. Germline assignment: CDR1 MNHNS and CDR2 SASEGT. This CDR3 comprises 13 residues. The V gene lost 5 bases and the J gene lost 7 bases, with 15 bases spanning the gap. The CDR3 sequence is CASSSWTEGEQYF. The CDR3 nucleotides read TGTGCCAGCAGTTCTTGGACAGAGGGAGAGCAGTACTTC.

This clonotype was recorded at least ten times. The rearrangement uses TRBV28 and TRBJ2-7; D gene uncertain. There are 13 residues in the CDR3. Germline CDR1 and CDR2: MDHEN and SYDVKM. Trimming took 11 bases from V and 3 from J, leaving 17 bases between them. The CDR3 loop is CASERTLGYEQYF. CDR3 sequence (DNA): TGTGCCTCCGAACGGACCCTGGGCTACGAGCAGTACTTC.

This clonotype turned up a few times. The germline gene is not matched at one end of the junction; a read error may be the cause. The J gene is TRBJ2-7, the V gene TRBV18; either TRBD1 or TRBD2 may fit D (5 bases each). The CDR3 is 13 amino acids. Germline assignment: CDR1 KGHSH and CDR2 LQKENI. The CDR3 loop is CASSPRDGYGQYF. The CDR3 nucleotides are TGTGCCAGCTCACCCCGGGACGGTTACGGGCAGTACTTC.

This clonotype was recorded many times. The chain carries TRBV30 and TRBJ2-7; 12 nucleotides align to TRBD2. The CDR3 totals 14 residues. V lost 3 bases and J lost 4; bases outside the gene matches: 4. CDR1 is GTSNPN and CDR2 is SVGIG in the germline V gene (reference sequence). CDR3 coding DNA: TGTGCCTGGAGAGGACTAGCGGGACCATACGAGCAGTACTTC. Amino acids: CAWRGLAGPYEQYF.

The chain couples TRBV11-3 to TRBJ2-3; 8 bases line up with TRBD1. Germline CDR1 SGHNT, CDR2 YENEEA. J was trimmed by 0 bases and V by 3 bases; bases with no gene match: 2. This CDR3 has 15 amino acids. The CDR3 DNA sequence: TGTGCCAGCAGCTTCACAGGGGGGAGCACAGATACGCAGTATTTT. This encodes CASSFTGGSTDTQYF.

This clonotype occurred a few times. The CDR3: CATFRARNTGELFF. The CDR3, as DNA: TGTGCCACCTTCCGGGCCAGGAACACCGGGGAGCTGTTTTTT. V and J are TRBV6-2 or TRBV6-3 and TRBJ2-2, with D uncertain. CDR3 size: 14 residues. Germline lookup yields CDR1 MNHEY and CDR2 SVGEGT. V gave up 10 bases and J gave up 1 base, with 13 bases separating them.

This clonotype was detected ten times or more. The CDR3 coding sequence is TGTGCCAGCAGTCCAGGGGGCAACACTGAAGCTTTCTTT. The encoded protein is CASSPGGNTEAFF. V is TRBV18 and J is TRBJ1-1; 8 nucleotides line up with TRBD1. J lost 2 bases, V lost 8 bases, and 4 bases had no gene match. The CDR3 loop spans 13 amino acids. Germline V CDR1 and CDR2: KGHSH, LQKENI.

This clonotype was detected many times. This chain joins TRBV27 and TRBJ1-3, with D hard to call. The CDR3 totals 16 residues. The germline gives CDR1 MNHEY, CDR2 SMNVEV (reference sequence). V was shortened by 4 bases and J by 0 bases, with 13 bases between the two germline ends. The CDR3 reads CASSSLRPASGNTIYF. CDR3 in DNA: TGTGCCAGCAGTTCCCTTAGACCGGCCTCTGGAAACACCATATATTTT.

This clonotype was counted at least ten times. The chain carries TRBV2 and TRBJ2-3, with 8 bases identical to TRBD1. The CDR3 totals 15 residues. Germline V gene sequence: CDR1 SNHLY, CDR2 FYNNEI. V lost 7 bases, J lost 0 bases, and 6 bases stayed unmatched. DNA of the CDR3: TGTGCCAGCACGCGGACAGGGACTAGCACAGATACGCAGTATTTT. Its translation is CASTRTGTSTDTQYF.

The table lists this clonotype with many counts. V usage is TRBV2 and J usage is TRBJ1-1; D unclear. V lost 2 bases to trimming and J lost 2 bases, with 12 bases between them. Per the germline V gene, CDR1 is SNHLY and CDR2 is FYNNEI. There are 15 residues in the CDR3. CDR3 residues: CASSERRGSNTEAFF. CDR3 bases: TGTGCCAGCAGTGAACGGAGAGGGTCCAACACTGAAGCTTTCTTT.

The V gene is TRBV6-1, the J gene TRBJ2-2, with 10 bases fitting TRBD1. Trimming at V came to 7 bases and at J to 4 bases, leaving 12 bases not matched to a gene. The germline V gene has CDR1 MNHNS and CDR2 SASEGT. This CDR3 has 17 amino acids. Written as DNA, the CDR3 is TGTGCCAGCATCCCACGCCTGACAGGGGGCATCACCGGGGAGCTGTTTTTT. Protein product: CASIPRLTGGITGELFF.

Many counts were recorded for this clonotype. V is TRBV7-2 and J is TRBJ2-7; D gene ambiguous. Germline loops: CDR1 SGHTA, CDR2 FQGNSA. Trimming shortened V by 2 bases and J by 2 bases, and 7 bases separated the two germline ends. The CDR3 is 13 amino acids. The CDR3: CASSLMNPYEQYF. The CDR3 DNA sequence: TGTGCCAGCAGCTTAATGAACCCCTACGAGCAGTACTTC.

The rearrangement links TRBV2 to TRBJ2-5; TRBD2 aligns across 10 bases. Per germline, CDR1 SNHLY and CDR2 FYNNEI. The CDR3 runs 14 residues. V dropped 6 bases and J dropped 6; count of bases not matched to a gene: 7. The CDR3 region has the DNA TGTGCCAGCAGCATGACTAGCGGGCGGCAGACCCAGTACTTC. It yields the protein CASSMTSGRQTQYF.